This is a list of T cell receptor beta chains from one sample in a study of shared clonotypes between healthy human individuals. Measured with immunoSEQ multiplex PCR; TCRdb has only the in-frame clones, and not every one. The sample contains about 2.3 million clones, roughly 93% of which appear only once. Sequencing used naive CD4+ T cells from PBMCs. The origin of the receptors is a man aged 18 to 30 in good health. Some clones in this sample may be carry-over from other donors' samples. Both conserved end residues are part of each CDR3. The D gene is left open where the match is weak. Expanded clones get a size class; other rows say once, few or many, or leave the size out.

j_call: TRBJ2-7
clone_size: .
d_call: .
v_call: TRBV2
cdr3_nt: TGTGCCAGCAGTGAAGTAGGATACGAGCAGTACTTC
cdr3_aa: CASSEVGYEQYF

j_call: TRBJ1-1
clone_size: .
d_call: .
v_call: TRBV5-1
cdr3_nt: TGCGCCAGCAGCTTGGGGGTGCTAAGGACTGAAGCTTTCTTT
cdr3_aa: CASSLGVLRTEAFF

j_call: TRBJ2-7
clone_size: once
d_call: .
v_call: TRBV9
cdr3_nt: TGTGCCAGCAGCGTAGGGGTTGAGGACGAGCAGTACTTC
cdr3_aa: CASSVGVEDEQYF

j_call: TRBJ2-1
clone_size: .
d_call: .
v_call: TRBV5-1
cdr3_nt: TGCGCCAGCAGCTTGGACAGGATTGAGCAGTTCTTC
cdr3_aa: CASSLDRIEQFF

j_call: TRBJ2-3
clone_size: .
d_call: .
v_call: TRBV4-3
cdr3_nt: TGCGCCAGCAGCCAAGGCGGCGGCACAGATACGCAGTATTTT
cdr3_aa: CASSQGGGTDTQYF

j_call: TRBJ2-5
clone_size: .
d_call: .
v_call: TRBV15
cdr3_nt: TGTGCCACCAGCAGAGATCCAGGGGAGACCCAGTACTTC
cdr3_aa: CATSRDPGETQYF

j_call: TRBJ2-3
clone_size: .
d_call: TRBD2
v_call: TRBV7-2
cdr3_nt: TGTGCCAGCAGCTTAATCGTAAGCGGGGGACGCACAGATACGCAGTATTTT
cdr3_aa: CASSLIVSGGRTDTQYF

j_call: TRBJ1-1
clone_size: few
d_call: .
v_call: TRBV6-1
cdr3_nt: TGTGCCAGCCCCAGATTCGAGGGCACTGAAGCTTTCTTT
cdr3_aa: CASPRFEGTEAFF

j_call: TRBJ2-7
clone_size: .
d_call: .
v_call: TRBV27
cdr3_nt: TGTGCCAGCCGGTTATCGCTATTTTACGAGCAGTACTTC
cdr3_aa: CASRLSLFYEQYF

j_call: TRBJ2-4
clone_size: .
d_call: .
v_call: TRBV5-8
cdr3_nt: TGTGCCAGCAGCTTGGTGGGAAAGCGGATCAAAAACATTCAGTACTTC
cdr3_aa: CASSLVGKRIKNIQYF

j_call: TRBJ2-1
clone_size: .
d_call: TRBD2
v_call: TRBV30
cdr3_nt: TGTGCCTGGGGGACTAGCGGGCCGCAACGGCAGTTCTTC
cdr3_aa: CAWGTSGPQRQFF

j_call: TRBJ2-3
clone_size: .
d_call: .
v_call: TRBV7-3
cdr3_nt: TGTGCCAGCAGCTTACAGGACGGGGATATCACAGATACGCAGTATTTT
cdr3_aa: CASSLQDGDITDTQYF

j_call: TRBJ2-1
clone_size: .
d_call: .
v_call: TRBV25-1
cdr3_nt: TGTGCCAGCGGACATTATGAGCAGTTCTTC
cdr3_aa: CASGHYEQFF

j_call: TRBJ2-7
clone_size: .
d_call: .
v_call: TRBV11-2
cdr3_nt: TGTGCCAGCAGCCGTCTGACAGGCGCGACCTACGAGCAGTACTTC
cdr3_aa: CASSRLTGATYEQYF

j_call: TRBJ1-1
clone_size: .
d_call: .
v_call: TRBV6-1
cdr3_nt: TGTGCCAGCAGTGAAGTACACCGCAGTGAAGCTTTCTTT
cdr3_aa: CASSEVHRSEAFF

j_call: TRBJ1-1
clone_size: .
d_call: .
v_call: TRBV6-1
cdr3_nt: TGTGCCAGCAGTGATTGGCGGAAGAACACTGAAGCTTTCTTT
cdr3_aa: CASSDWRKNTEAFF

j_call: TRBJ2-1
clone_size: .
d_call: .
v_call: TRBV10-3
cdr3_nt: TGTGCCATCAGTGCCCAATTAGCGAGGGGCTACAATGAGCAGTTCTTC
cdr3_aa: CAISAQLARGYNEQFF

j_call: TRBJ2-2
clone_size: .
d_call: TRBD2
v_call: TRBV7-9
cdr3_nt: TGTGCCAGCAGCCGTGAACTAGCGGCGAACACCGGGGAGCTGTTTTTT
cdr3_aa: CASSRELAANTGELFF

j_call: TRBJ1-1
clone_size: .
d_call: TRBD1
v_call: TRBV7-9
cdr3_nt: TGTGCCAGCAGCTTAAGGGGGCTGGACACTGAAGCTTTCTTT
cdr3_aa: CASSLRGLDTEAFF

j_call: TRBJ2-1
clone_size: once
d_call: .
v_call: TRBV6-6
cdr3_nt: TGTGCCAGCAGTTACTCGAGCCTAGCGAGGTCCAATGAGCAGTTCTTC
cdr3_aa: CASSYSSLARSNEQFF

j_call: TRBJ2-1
clone_size: .
d_call: TRBD2
v_call: TRBV28
cdr3_nt: TGTGCCAGCACCAACGGACTAGCGGGAGATGGGAATGAGCAGTTCTTC
cdr3_aa: CASTNGLAGDGNEQFF

j_call: TRBJ1-1
clone_size: .
d_call: .
v_call: TRBV7-2
cdr3_nt: TGTGCCAGCAGCCTCCGGGGGCAGGGCTGGACTGAAGCTTTCTTT
cdr3_aa: CASSLRGQGWTEAFF

j_call: TRBJ2-7
clone_size: .
d_call: .
v_call: TRBV19
cdr3_nt: TGTGCCAGTAGTGTAACAGGGCCCGTTTTCGAGCAGTACTTC
cdr3_aa: CASSVTGPVFEQYF

j_call: TRBJ2-1
clone_size: once
d_call: TRBD2
v_call: TRBV6-6
cdr3_nt: TGTGCCAGCAGTTACTCGGCGGGAGGGCCAACTGAGCAGTTCTTC
cdr3_aa: CASSYSAGGPTEQFF

j_call: TRBJ2-1
clone_size: .
d_call: TRBD2
v_call: TRBV6-6
cdr3_nt: TGTGCCAGCACCCCCGGGGGGGGCTACAATGAGCAGTTCTTC
cdr3_aa: CASTPGGGYNEQFF

j_call: TRBJ2-5
clone_size: .
d_call: .
v_call: TRBV18
cdr3_nt: TGTGCCAGCTCACCAGGTCAAGAGACCCAGTACTTC
cdr3_aa: CASSPGQETQYF

j_call: TRBJ2-7
clone_size: .
d_call: .
v_call: TRBV28
cdr3_nt: TGTGCCAGCAGTTTATCCGCTCCTCGCGAGCAGTACTTC
cdr3_aa: CASSLSAPREQYF

j_call: TRBJ1-5
clone_size: .
d_call: TRBD1
v_call: TRBV19
cdr3_nt: TGTGCCAGTAGTATTGGAGACAGGGGCACTCAGCCCCAGCATTTT
cdr3_aa: CASSIGDRGTQPQHF

j_call: TRBJ2-5
clone_size: .
d_call: .
v_call: TRBV7-2
cdr3_nt: TGTGCCAGCAGTTTGCGACTAGACGGGACCCAGTACTTC
cdr3_aa: CASSLRLDGTQYF

j_call: TRBJ2-1
clone_size: .
d_call: TRBD2
v_call: TRBV15
cdr3_nt: TGTGCCACCAGCAGAGGATCCCCAGCGGGAGAAGCCTACAATGAGCAGTTCTTC
cdr3_aa: CATSRGSPAGEAYNEQFF

j_call: TRBJ1-5
clone_size: .
d_call: .
v_call: TRBV20-1
cdr3_nt: TGCAGTGTTTCGGGGGGTCAGCCCCAGCATTTT
cdr3_aa: CSVSGGQPQHF

j_call: TRBJ1-1
clone_size: few
d_call: .
v_call: TRBV12-5
cdr3_nt: TGTGCTAGTGGTTTGGGCCTGGGAGCTTTCTTT
cdr3_aa: CASGLGLGAFF

j_call: TRBJ1-1
clone_size: few
d_call: .
v_call: TRBV2
cdr3_nt: TGTGCCAGCAGTGAAGCGCCGGGGTTCTTGAACACTGAAGCTTTCTTT
cdr3_aa: CASSEAPGFLNTEAFF

j_call: TRBJ2-7
clone_size: .
d_call: .
v_call: TRBV28
cdr3_nt: TGTGCCAGCAGTTTATTTGGGGGGCAGTCCTACGAGCAGTACTTC
cdr3_aa: CASSLFGGQSYEQYF

j_call: TRBJ1-3
clone_size: .
d_call: .
v_call: TRBV5-1
cdr3_nt: TGCGCCAGCAGTCCTCCTGACGGAAACACCATATATTTT
cdr3_aa: CASSPPDGNTIYF

j_call: TRBJ2-1
clone_size: .
d_call: .
v_call: TRBV7-8
cdr3_nt: TGTGCCAGCAAACCCCAGCGCAACCTAGCCCCATACAATGAGCAGTTCTTC
cdr3_aa: CASKPQRNLAPYNEQFF

j_call: TRBJ1-5
clone_size: .
d_call: .
v_call: TRBV19
cdr3_nt: TGTGCCAGTAGCTATGGCAATCAGCCCCAGCATTTT
cdr3_aa: CASSYGNQPQHF

j_call: TRBJ2-2
clone_size: .
d_call: TRBD2
v_call: TRBV7-9
cdr3_nt: TGTGCCAGCAGCTTAGCCGCTAGCGGGAGGGCGGCCGGGGAGCTGTTTTTT
cdr3_aa: CASSLAASGRAAGELFF

j_call: TRBJ2-1
clone_size: .
d_call: TRBD1
v_call: TRBV7-3
cdr3_nt: TGTGCCAGCAGCTACGGACCGGGACAGGGCCACAATGAGCAGTTCTTC
cdr3_aa: CASSYGPGQGHNEQFF

j_call: TRBJ1-1
clone_size: .
d_call: .
v_call: TRBV7-3
cdr3_nt: TGTGCCAGCAGCTCGGACACGGGCACTGAAGCTTTCTTT
cdr3_aa: CASSSDTGTEAFF

j_call: TRBJ1-4
clone_size: .
d_call: .
v_call: TRBV7-8
cdr3_nt: TGTGCCAGCAGTAGATCGGGGGTGGGTGAAAAACTGTTTTTT
cdr3_aa: CASSRSGVGEKLFF

j_call: TRBJ1-4
clone_size: .
d_call: TRBD1
v_call: TRBV5-1
cdr3_nt: TGCGCCAGCAGCTTGGGGACAGGGTTTAATGAAAAACTGTTTTTT
cdr3_aa: CASSLGTGFNEKLFF

j_call: TRBJ2-7
clone_size: .
d_call: .
v_call: TRBV28
cdr3_nt: TGTGCCAGCAGTTTACGGGACCCTAGTTCCCACGAGCAGTACTTC
cdr3_aa: CASSLRDPSSHEQYF

j_call: TRBJ1-3
clone_size: .
d_call: .
v_call: TRBV7-2
cdr3_nt: TGTGCCAGCAGCTTTATCGAGGGAAACACCATATATTTT
cdr3_aa: CASSFIEGNTIYF

j_call: TRBJ2-5
clone_size: .
d_call: TRBD1
v_call: TRBV5-6
cdr3_nt: TGTGCCAGCAGCTTGGACAGGGGTGTCTCAGAGACCCAGTACTTC
cdr3_aa: CASSLDRGVSETQYF

j_call: TRBJ2-7
clone_size: .
d_call: TRBD2
v_call: TRBV4-1
cdr3_nt: TGCGCCAGCAGCCCCCTCGGGAGGTACGAGCAGTACTTC
cdr3_aa: CASSPLGRYEQYF

j_call: TRBJ2-1
clone_size: .
d_call: .
v_call: TRBV27
cdr3_nt: TGTGCCAGCAGTACCAGGACTGGCAATGAGCAGTTCTTC
cdr3_aa: CASSTRTGNEQFF

j_call: TRBJ2-5
clone_size: .
d_call: TRBD2
v_call: TRBV7-8
cdr3_nt: TGTGCCAGCAGCTTAGTGGTAGCGGGAGGTCTAGAGACCCAGTACTTC
cdr3_aa: CASSLVVAGGLETQYF